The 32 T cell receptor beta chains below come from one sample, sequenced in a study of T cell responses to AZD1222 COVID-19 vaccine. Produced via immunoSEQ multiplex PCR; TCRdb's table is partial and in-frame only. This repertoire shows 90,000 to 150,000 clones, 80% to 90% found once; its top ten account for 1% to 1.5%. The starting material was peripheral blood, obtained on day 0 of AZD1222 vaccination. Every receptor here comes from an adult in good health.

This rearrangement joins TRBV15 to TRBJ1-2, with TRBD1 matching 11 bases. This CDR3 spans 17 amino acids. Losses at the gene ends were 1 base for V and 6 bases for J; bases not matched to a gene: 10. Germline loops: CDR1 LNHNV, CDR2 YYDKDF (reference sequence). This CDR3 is CATSRAGTGGTNHGYTF. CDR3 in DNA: TGTGCCACCAGCAGAGCGGGGACAGGGGGGACGAATCATGGCTACACCTTC. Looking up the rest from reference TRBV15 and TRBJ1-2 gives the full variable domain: DAMVIQNPRYQVTQFGKPVTLSCSQTLNHNVMYWYQQKSSQAPKLLFHYYDKDFNNEADTPDNFQSRRPNTSFCFLDIRSPGLGDTAMYLCATSRAGTGGTNHGYTFGSGTRLTVV.

CDR3 loop: CASSQPDRASGTEAFF. For the CDR3, the DNA is TGTGCCAGCAGCCAACCGGACAGGGCAAGTGGGACTGAAGCTTTCTTT. The chain carries TRBV4-2 and TRBJ1-1; 8 bases line up with TRBD1. The CDR3 is made up of 16 amino acids. After removal of 2 bases from V and 5 bases from J, the junction contained 10 bases not matched to a gene. CDR1 and CDR2 from the germline V gene are LGHNA and YNFKEQ.

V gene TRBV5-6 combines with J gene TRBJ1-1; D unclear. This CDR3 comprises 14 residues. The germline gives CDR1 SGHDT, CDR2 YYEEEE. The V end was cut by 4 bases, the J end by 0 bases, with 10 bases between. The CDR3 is CASSHVLVNTEAFF. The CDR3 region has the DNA TGTGCCAGCAGCCACGTACTAGTGAACACTGAAGCTTTCTTT.

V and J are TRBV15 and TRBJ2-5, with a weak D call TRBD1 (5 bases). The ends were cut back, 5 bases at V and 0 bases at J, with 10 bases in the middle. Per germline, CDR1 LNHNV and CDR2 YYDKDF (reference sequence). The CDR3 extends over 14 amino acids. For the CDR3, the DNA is TGTGCCACCAGCCGAACAGGAGACCAAGAGACCCAGTACTTC. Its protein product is CATSRTGDQETQYF.

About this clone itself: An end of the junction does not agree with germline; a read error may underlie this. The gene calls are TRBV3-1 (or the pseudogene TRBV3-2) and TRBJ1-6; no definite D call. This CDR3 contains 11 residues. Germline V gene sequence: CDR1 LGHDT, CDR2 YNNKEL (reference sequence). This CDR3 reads CASSKDSPLHF. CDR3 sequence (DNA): TGTGCCAGCAGCAAAGATTCACCCCTCCACTTT.

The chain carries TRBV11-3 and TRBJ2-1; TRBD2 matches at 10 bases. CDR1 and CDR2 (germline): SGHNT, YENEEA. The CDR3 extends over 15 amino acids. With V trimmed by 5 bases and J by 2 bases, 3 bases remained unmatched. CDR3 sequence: CASSISGGTYNEQFF. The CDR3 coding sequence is TGTGCCAGCAGCATTAGCGGGGGGACCTACAATGAGCAGTTCTTC.

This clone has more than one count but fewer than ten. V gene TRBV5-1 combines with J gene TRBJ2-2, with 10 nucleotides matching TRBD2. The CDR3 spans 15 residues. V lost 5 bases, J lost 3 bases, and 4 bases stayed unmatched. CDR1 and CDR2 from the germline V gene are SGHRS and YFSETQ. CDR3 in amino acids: CASRHGLADTGELFF. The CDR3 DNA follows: TGCGCCAGCAGGCACGGACTAGCGGACACCGGGGAGCTGTTTTTT.

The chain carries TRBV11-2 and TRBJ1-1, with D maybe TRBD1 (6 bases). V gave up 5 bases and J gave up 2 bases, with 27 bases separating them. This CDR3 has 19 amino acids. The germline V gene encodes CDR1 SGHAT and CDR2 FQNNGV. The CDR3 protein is CASSGEGGRAYGFNTEAFF. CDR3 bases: TGTGCCAGCAGCGGGGAGGGGGGCAGGGCCTATGGTTTTAACACTGAAGCTTTCTTT. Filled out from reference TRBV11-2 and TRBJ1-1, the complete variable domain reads EAGVAQSPRYKIIEKRQSVAFWCNPISGHATLYWYQQILGQGPKLLIQFQNNGVVDDSQLPKDRFSAERLKGVDSTLKIQPAKLEDSAVYLCASSGEGGRAYGFNTEAFFGQGTRLTVV.

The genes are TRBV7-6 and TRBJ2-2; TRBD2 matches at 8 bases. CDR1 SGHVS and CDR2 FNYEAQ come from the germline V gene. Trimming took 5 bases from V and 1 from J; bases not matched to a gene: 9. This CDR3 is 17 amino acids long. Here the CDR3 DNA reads TGTGCCAGCAGCCCCAATGGGCGGGGGGTGAACACCGGGGAGCTGTTTTTT. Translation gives CASSPNGRGVNTGELFF.

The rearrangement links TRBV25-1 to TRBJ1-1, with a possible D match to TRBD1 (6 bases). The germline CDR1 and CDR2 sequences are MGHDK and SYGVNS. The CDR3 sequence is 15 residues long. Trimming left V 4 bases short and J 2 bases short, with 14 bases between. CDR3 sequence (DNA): TGTGCCAGCAGTGCCTTAAGGGGGACCAACACTGAAGCTTTCTTT. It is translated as CASSALRGTNTEAFF.

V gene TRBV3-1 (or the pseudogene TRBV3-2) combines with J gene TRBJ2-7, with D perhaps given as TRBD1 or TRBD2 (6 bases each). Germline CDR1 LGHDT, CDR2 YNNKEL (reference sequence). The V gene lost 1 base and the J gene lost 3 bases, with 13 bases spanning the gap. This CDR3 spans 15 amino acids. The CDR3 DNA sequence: TGTGCCAGCAGCCAAGCGTCGGGGGCCCACTACGAGCAGTACTTC. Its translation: CASSQASGAHYEQYF.

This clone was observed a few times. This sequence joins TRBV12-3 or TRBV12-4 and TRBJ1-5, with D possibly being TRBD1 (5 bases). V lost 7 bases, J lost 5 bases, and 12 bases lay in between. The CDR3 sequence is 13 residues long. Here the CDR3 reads CASTWGKDQPQHF. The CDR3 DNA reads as TGTGCCAGCACGTGGGGGAAAGATCAGCCCCAGCATTTT.

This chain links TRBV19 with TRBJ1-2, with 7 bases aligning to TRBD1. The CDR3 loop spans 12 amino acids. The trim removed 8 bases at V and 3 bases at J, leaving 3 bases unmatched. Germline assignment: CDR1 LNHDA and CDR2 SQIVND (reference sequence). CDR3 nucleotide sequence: TGTGCCAGTCCAGGGGGGGACTATGGCTACACCTTC. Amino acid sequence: CASPGGDYGYTF.

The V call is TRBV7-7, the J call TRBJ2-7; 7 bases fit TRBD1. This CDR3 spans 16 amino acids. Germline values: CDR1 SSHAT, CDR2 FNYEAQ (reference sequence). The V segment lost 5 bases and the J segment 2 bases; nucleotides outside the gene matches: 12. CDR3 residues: CASSPWDSSDPYEQYF. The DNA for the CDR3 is TGTGCCAGCAGCCCATGGGACAGTTCAGACCCCTACGAGCAGTACTTC.

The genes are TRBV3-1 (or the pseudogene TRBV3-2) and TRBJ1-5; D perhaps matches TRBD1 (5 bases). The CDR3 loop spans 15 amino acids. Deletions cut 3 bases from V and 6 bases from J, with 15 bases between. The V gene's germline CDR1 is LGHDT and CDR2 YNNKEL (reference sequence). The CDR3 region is CASSQAGNPGQPQHF. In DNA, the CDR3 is TGTGCCAGCAGCCAGGCAGGGAATCCCGGTCAGCCCCAGCATTTT.

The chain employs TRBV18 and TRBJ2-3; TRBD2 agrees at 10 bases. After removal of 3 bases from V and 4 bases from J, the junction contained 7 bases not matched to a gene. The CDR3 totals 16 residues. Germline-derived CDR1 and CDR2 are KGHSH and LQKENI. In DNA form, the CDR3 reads TGTGCCAGCTCACCGATGGCGGGACTAGCGCCAGATACGCAGTATTTT. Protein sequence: CASSPMAGLAPDTQYF.

The CDR3 protein is CASSLGRSANYEQYF. Here the CDR3 DNA reads TGTGCCAGCAGCCTGGGTCGGAGCGCCAACTACGAGCAGTACTTC. The chain recombines TRBV11-2 with TRBJ2-7; D uncertain. This CDR3 comprises 15 residues. V lost 5 bases, J lost 3 bases, and 17 bases lay in between. Looked up from germline, CDR1 is SGHAT and CDR2 is FQNNGV.

CDR3 loop: CASSDYEQYF. In DNA form, the CDR3 reads TGTGCCAGCAGCGACTACGAGCAGTACTTC. The rearrangement links TRBV6-2 or TRBV6-3 to TRBJ2-7; no definite D call. Trimming left V 6 bases short and J 3 bases short, with 3 bases between. The CDR3 sequence is 10 residues long. The germline gives CDR1 MNHEY, CDR2 SVGEGT.

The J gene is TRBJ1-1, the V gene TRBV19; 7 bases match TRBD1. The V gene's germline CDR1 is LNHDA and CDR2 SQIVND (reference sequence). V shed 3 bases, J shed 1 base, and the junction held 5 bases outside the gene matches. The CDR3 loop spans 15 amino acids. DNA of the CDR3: TGTGCCAGTAGTATTCGGGGACAGACGAACACTGAAGCTTTCTTT. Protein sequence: CASSIRGQTNTEAFF. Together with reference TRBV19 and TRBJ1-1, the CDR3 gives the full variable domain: DGGITQSPKYLFRKEGQNVTLSCEQNLNHDAMYWYRQDPGQGLRLIYYSQIVNDFQKGDIAEGYSVSREKKESFPLTVTSAQKNPTAFYLCASSIRGQTNTEAFFGQGTRLTVV.

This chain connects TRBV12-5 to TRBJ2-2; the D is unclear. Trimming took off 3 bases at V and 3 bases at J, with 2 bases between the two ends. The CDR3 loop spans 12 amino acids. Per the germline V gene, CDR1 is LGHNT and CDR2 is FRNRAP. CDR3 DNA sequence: TGTGCTAGTGGTTTCGACACCGGGGAGCTGTTTTTT. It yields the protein CASGFDTGELFF.

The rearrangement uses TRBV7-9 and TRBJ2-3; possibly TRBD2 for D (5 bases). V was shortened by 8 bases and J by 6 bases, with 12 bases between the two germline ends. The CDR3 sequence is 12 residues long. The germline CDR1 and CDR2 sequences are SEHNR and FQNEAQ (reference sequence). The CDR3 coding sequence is TGTGCCAGCCGTCTAGCATCTGATACGCAGTATTTT. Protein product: CASRLASDTQYF. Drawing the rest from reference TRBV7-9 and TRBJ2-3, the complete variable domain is DTGVSQNPRHKITKRGQNVTFRCDPISEHNRLYWYRQTLGQGPEFLTYFQNEAQLEKSRLLSDRFSAERPKGSFSTLEIQRTEQGDSAMYLCASRLASDTQYFGPGTRLTVL.

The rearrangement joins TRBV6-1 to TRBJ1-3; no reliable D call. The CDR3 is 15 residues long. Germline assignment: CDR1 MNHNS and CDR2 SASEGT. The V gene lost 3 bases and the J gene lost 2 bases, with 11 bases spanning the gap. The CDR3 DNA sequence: TGTGCCAGCAGTGAGGGGTTGTTGGCTGGAAACACCATATATTTT. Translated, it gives CASSEGLLAGNTIYF.

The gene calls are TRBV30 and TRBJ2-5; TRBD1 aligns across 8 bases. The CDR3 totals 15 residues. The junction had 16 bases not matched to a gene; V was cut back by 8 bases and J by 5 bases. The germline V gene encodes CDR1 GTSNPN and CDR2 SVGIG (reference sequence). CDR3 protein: CAASREDRARETQYF. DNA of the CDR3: TGTGCCGCGAGTAGGGAGGACAGGGCGAGGGAGACCCAGTACTTC.

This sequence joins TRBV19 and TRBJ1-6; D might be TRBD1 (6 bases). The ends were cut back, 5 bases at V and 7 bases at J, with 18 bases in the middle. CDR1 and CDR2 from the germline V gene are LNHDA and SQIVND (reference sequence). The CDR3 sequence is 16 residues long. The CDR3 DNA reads TGTGCCAGTAGTCCAGGGACACCGGGACTAAATTCACCCCTCCACTTT. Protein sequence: CASSPGTPGLNSPLHF.

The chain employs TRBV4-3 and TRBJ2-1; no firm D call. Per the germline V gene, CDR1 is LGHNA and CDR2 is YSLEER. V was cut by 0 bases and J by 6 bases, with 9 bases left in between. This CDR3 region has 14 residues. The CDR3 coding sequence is TGCGCCAGCAGCCAAGATAGTACAGCCAATGAGCAGTTCTTC. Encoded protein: CASSQDSTANEQFF.

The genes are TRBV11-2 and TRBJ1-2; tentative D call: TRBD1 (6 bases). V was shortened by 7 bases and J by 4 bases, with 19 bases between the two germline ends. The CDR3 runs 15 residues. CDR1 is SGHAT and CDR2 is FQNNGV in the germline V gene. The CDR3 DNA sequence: TGTGCCAGCACCACCCCCCGGGGGCTAACCTATGGCTACACCTTC. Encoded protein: CASTTPRGLTYGYTF. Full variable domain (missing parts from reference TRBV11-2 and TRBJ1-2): EAGVAQSPRYKIIEKRQSVAFWCNPISGHATLYWYQQILGQGPKLLIQFQNNGVVDDSQLPKDRFSAERLKGVDSTLKIQPAKLEDSAVYLCASTTPRGLTYGYTFGSGTRLTVV.

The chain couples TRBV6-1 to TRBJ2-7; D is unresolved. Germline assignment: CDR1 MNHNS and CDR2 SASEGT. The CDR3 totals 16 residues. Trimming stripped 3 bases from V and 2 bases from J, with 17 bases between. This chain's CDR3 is CASSEIFWDPTYEQYF. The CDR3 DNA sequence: TGTGCCAGCAGTGAGATTTTTTGGGATCCAACCTACGAGCAGTACTTC.

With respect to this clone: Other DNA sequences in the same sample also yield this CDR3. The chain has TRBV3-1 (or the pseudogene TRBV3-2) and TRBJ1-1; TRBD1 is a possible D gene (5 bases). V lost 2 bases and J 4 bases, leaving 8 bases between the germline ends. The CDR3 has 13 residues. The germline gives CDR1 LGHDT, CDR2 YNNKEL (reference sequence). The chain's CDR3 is CASSQMGGTEAFF. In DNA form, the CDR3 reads TGTGCCAGCAGCCAAATGGGGGGCACTGAAGCTTTCTTT.

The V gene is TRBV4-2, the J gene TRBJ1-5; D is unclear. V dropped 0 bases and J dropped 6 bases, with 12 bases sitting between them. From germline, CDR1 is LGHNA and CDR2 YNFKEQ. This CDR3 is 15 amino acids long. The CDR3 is CASSQEKGGGQPQHF. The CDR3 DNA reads TGTGCCAGCAGCCAAGAAAAGGGAGGAGGTCAGCCCCAGCATTTT.

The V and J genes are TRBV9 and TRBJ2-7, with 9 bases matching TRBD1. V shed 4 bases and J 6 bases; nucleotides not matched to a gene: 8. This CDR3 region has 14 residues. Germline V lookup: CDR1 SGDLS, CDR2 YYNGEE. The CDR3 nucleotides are TGTGCCAGCAGCCCACCGGGGACAGGGCCCGAGCAGTACTTC. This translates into CASSPPGTGPEQYF.

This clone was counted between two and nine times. The CDR3 region has the DNA TGTGCCAGCAGCACGGCGGGGGGCAATCAGCCCCAGCATTTT. Its protein product is CASSTAGGNQPQHF. This chain joins TRBV7-8 and TRBJ1-5, with D possibly being TRBD1 (5 bases). The CDR3 sequence is 14 residues long. Trimming removed 5 bases at V and 2 bases at J, with 10 bases between. CDR1 is SGHVS, CDR2 FQNEAQ, per germline. Complete variable domain (other parts from reference TRBV7-8 and TRBJ1-5): GAGVSQSPRYKVAKRGQDVALRCDPISGHVSLFWYQQALGQGPEFLTYFQNEAQLDKSGLPSDRFFAERPEGSVSTLKIQRTQQEDSAVYLCASSTAGGNQPQHFGDGTRLSIL.

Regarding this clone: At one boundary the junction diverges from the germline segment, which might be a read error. CDR3 amino acids: CSVEASGVYNEQFF. CDR3 bases: TGCAGCGTGGAAGCTAGCGGGGTTTACAATGAGCAGTTCTTC. The chain joins TRBV29-1 to TRBJ2-1; TRBD2 matches 9 bases. The germline CDR1 and CDR2 sequences are SQVTM and ANQGSEA. The CDR3 loop spans 14 amino acids.